This section outlines one T cell receptor beta chain sequence together with its context. The antigen is not known. The protocol was immunoSEQ multiplex PCR, while the TCRdb copy is restricted to in-frame clones and leaves out a portion. This sample carries roughly 65,000 clones, about four fifths of them seen once, and the ten largest clones take about 12%. This CDR3 region has 12 residues. Germline loops: CDR1 MNHEY, CDR2 SVGAGI. Trimming removed 6 bases from V and 2 bases from J, with 7 bases in between. The data belong to a study of T cell responses to AZD1222 COVID-19 vaccine. Study observations and caveats: In all cases, repertoires were sampled only after the peak T cell response. Within unmutated variant regions lay the reported targets of nearly half of spike-specific TCRs.

This clonotype originated in an adult in good health. Sequences were derived from peripheral blood, sampled on day 0 of AZD1222 vaccination. The chain employs TRBV6-5 and TRBJ1-2; D possibly corresponds to TRBD1 (5 bases). This chain's CDR3 is CASRTANYGYTF. CDR3 coding DNA: TGTGCCAGCAGGACAGCAAACTATGGCTACACCTTC.